One sample yielded the 21 T cell receptor beta chains listed below, sequenced in a study of shared clonotypes between healthy human individuals. Libraries were prepared by immunoSEQ multiplex PCR; TCRdb keeps only in-frame clonotypes and omits some of them. The sample lists roughly 660,000 clones, about nine tenths occurring once. Sequences were obtained from memory CD8+ T cells from PBMCs. The subset is: CD45RO+ cells pooled with CCR7-negative TemRA cells. The receptors shown here come from a man aged 18 to 30 in good health. Some clones in this sample may be carry-over from other donors' samples.

This chain connects TRBV5-1 to TRBJ2-3; D is perhaps TRBD2 (5 bases). Trimming removed 0 bases at V and 6 bases at J, with 14 bases between. Germline V gene sequence: CDR1 SGHRS, CDR2 YFSETQ. This CDR3 is 15 amino acids long. For the CDR3, the DNA is TGCGCCAGCAGCTTGGCCGGGAACCCCAGCGATACGCAGTATTTT. It specifies CASSLAGNPSDTQYF.

Concerning this clone itself: This specimen includes other DNA sequences encoding the same CDR3. The rearrangement joins TRBV11-2 to TRBJ2-5; 10 bases are a match to TRBD1. CDR1 and CDR2 (germline): SGHAT, FQNNGV. With V trimmed by 4 bases and J by 4 bases, 6 bases remained unmatched. The CDR3 covers 15 residues. This CDR3 reads CASSSRDRGRETQYF. The CDR3 coding sequence is TGTGCCAGCAGCTCCCGGGACAGGGGAAGAGAGACCCAGTACTTC.

This clone showed up just once. The V and J genes are TRBV7-6 and TRBJ2-3; D possibly matches TRBD1 or TRBD2 (6 bases each). CDR3 length: 17 residues. The V and J ends lost 4 bases and 5 bases respectively, with 22 bases between them. Germline V lookup: CDR1 SGHVS, CDR2 FNYEAQ. The CDR3 nucleotides read TGTGCCAGCAGCTCCGTGCCAAGGGGGGCAGAGGGAGATACGCAGTATTTT. Translating gives CASSSVPRGAEGDTQYF.

The rearrangement links TRBV28 to TRBJ2-2; D is ambiguous. The CDR3 is 13 amino acids. Germline lookup yields CDR1 MDHEN and CDR2 SYDVKM. V lost 7 bases and J 8 bases, leaving 14 bases between the germline ends. The CDR3 sequence: CASNPRVRGELFF. CDR3 DNA sequence: TGTGCCAGCAACCCCCGGGTTAGGGGGGAGCTGTTTTTT.

Only one count was recorded for this clone. The genes are TRBV4-3 and TRBJ1-1; D is ambiguous. This CDR3 has 17 residues. The germline CDR1 and CDR2 sequences are LGHNA and YSLEER. V was cut by 0 bases and J by 6 bases, with 20 bases left in between. CDR3 coding DNA: TGCGCCAGCAGCCAAGATACTAATTACTCCCCGAGGGCTGAAGCTTTCTTT. Its protein product is CASSQDTNYSPRAEAFF.

CDR3 bases: TGTGCCAGCAGCTCAAAAAATGGGAGCAATCAGCCCCAGCATTTT. Encoded protein: CASSSKNGSNQPQHF. The rearrangement joins TRBV7-9 to TRBJ1-5, with D unclear. Trimming removed 4 bases at V and 1 base at J, with 11 bases between. In germline, CDR1 is SEHNR, CDR2 FQNEAQ (reference sequence). The CDR3 is made up of 15 amino acids.

The J gene is TRBJ2-7, the V gene TRBV7-9, with 9 bases lining up with TRBD1. The junction had 7 bases not matched to a gene; V was cut back by 4 bases and J by 3 bases. From germline, CDR1 is SEHNR and CDR2 FQNEAQ (reference sequence). This CDR3 is 15 amino acids long. CDR3 sequence: CASSSSGTGYYEQYF. CDR3 nucleotide sequence: TGTGCCAGCAGCTCCTCCGGGACAGGGTACTACGAGCAGTACTTC.

This clone was counted once. CDR3 DNA sequence: TGTGCTAGTGGTTTATTCTTAGAGGGTGGCTACACCTTC. Protein sequence: CASGLFLEGGYTF. The chain couples TRBV12-5 to TRBJ1-2; D is unclear. Germline V gives CDR1 LGHNT, CDR2 FRNRAP. This CDR3 has 13 residues. The ends were cut back, 3 bases at V and 7 bases at J, with 12 bases in the middle. The full variable domain, its missing parts supplied by reference TRBV12-5 and TRBJ1-2, is DARVTQTPRHKVTEMGQEVTMRCQPILGHNTVFWYRQTMMQGLELLAYFRNRAPLDDSGMPKDRFSAEMPDATLATLKIQPSEPRDSAVYFCASGLFLEGGYTFGSGTRLTVV.

V is TRBV7-6 and J is TRBJ1-2; possibly TRBD1 for D (5 bases). Trimming left V 0 bases short and J 2 bases short, with 13 bases between. There are 16 residues in the CDR3. Germline V gives CDR1 SGHVS, CDR2 FNYEAQ. The CDR3 sequence is CASSLALGRANYGYTF. The CDR3 coding sequence is TGTGCCAGCAGCTTAGCGTTGGGCAGGGCCAACTATGGCTACACCTTC.

Details on this clone: The same CDR3 arises from other DNA sequences in this sample as well. The chain carries TRBV29-1 and TRBJ2-1, with 9 bases that match TRBD2. Germline V lookup: CDR1 SQVTM, CDR2 ANQGSEA. The CDR3 is made up of 12 amino acids. Trimming at V came to 6 bases and at J to 9 bases, leaving 6 bases not matched to a gene. The CDR3 bases are TGCAGCGTCTTTAGCGGGAGTGGTGAGCAGTTCTTC. As protein: CSVFSGSGEQFF.

This clone came up a few times. The chain recombines TRBV7-9 with TRBJ1-5, with TRBD1 matching 8 bases. Germline CDR1 SEHNR, CDR2 FQNEAQ (reference sequence). The CDR3 is 15 amino acids. V shed 4 bases and J 4 bases; nucleotides not matched to a gene: 6. CDR3: CASSSSDRVNQPQHF. CDR3 DNA sequence: TGTGCCAGCAGCTCCTCGGACAGGGTAAATCAGCCCCAGCATTTT.

Here the CDR3 reads CASSLTGNSNQPQHF. Here the CDR3 DNA reads TGCGCCAGCAGCCTTACAGGGAATAGCAATCAGCCCCAGCATTTT. The chain uses TRBV5-1 and TRBJ1-5; D is possibly TRBD1 (6 bases). Germline CDR1 reads SGHRS; CDR2 reads YFSETQ. V was cut by 4 bases and J by 0 bases, with 11 bases left in between. This CDR3 has 15 amino acids.

The genes are TRBV30 and TRBJ1-2; TRBD1 is a possible D gene (5 bases). This CDR3 comprises 11 residues. Per germline, CDR1 GTSNPN and CDR2 SVGIG (reference sequence). Trimming removed 8 bases from V and 7 bases from J, with 14 bases in between. DNA of the CDR3: TGTGCCGGGGGACCAGATTCTGGCTACACCTTC. This codes for CAGGPDSGYTF. The variable domain in full, completed from reference TRBV30 and TRBJ1-2, reads SQTIHQWPATLVQPVGSPLSLECTVEGTSNPNLYWYRQAAGRGLQLLFYSVGIGQISSEVPQNLSASRPQDRQFILSSKKLLLSDSGFYLCAGGPDSGYTFGSGTRLTVV.

In its sample, this clone was seen a few times. V usage is TRBV28 and J usage is TRBJ1-1; D unclear. Germline CDR1 is MDHEN and CDR2 is SYDVKM. This CDR3 spans 12 amino acids. The V end was cut by 3 bases, the J end by 4 bases, with 6 bases between. CDR3 sequence (DNA): TGTGCCAGCAGTTTCCTGGGCACTGAAGCTTTCTTT. This encodes CASSFLGTEAFF. Full variable domain (missing parts from reference TRBV28 and TRBJ1-1): DVKVTQSSRYLVKRTGEKVFLECVQDMDHENMFWYRQDPGLGLRLIYFSYDVKMKEKGDIPEGYSVSREKKERFSLILESASTNQTSMYLCASSFLGTEAFFGQGTRLTVV.

This chain joins TRBV28 and TRBJ1-5; weak D call: TRBD1 (5 bases). V was trimmed by 11 bases and J by 3 bases, leaving 14 bases between them. Germline lookup yields CDR1 MDHEN and CDR2 SYDVKM. CDR3 length equals 13 residues. The CDR3 DNA is TGTGCCTCTCTGGGGGGACTCAATCAGCCCCAGCATTTT. It is translated as CASLGGLNQPQHF.

CDR3 DNA: TGTGCCAGCACCCTAGGGTTAGCGGGAGTGAATGAGCAGTTCTTC. This translates into CASTLGLAGVNEQFF. V usage is TRBV7-9 and J usage is TRBJ2-1, with 9 bases that match TRBD2. The CDR3 totals 15 residues. Germline V gene data show CDR1 as SEHNR and CDR2 as FQNEAQ (reference sequence). Germline trimming cut 7 bases from V and 7 bases from J; bases unmatched to any gene: 11. Using reference TRBV7-9 and TRBJ2-1 for the parts outside the CDR3, the full variable domain is DTGVSQNPRHKITKRGQNVTFRCDPISEHNRLYWYRQTLGQGPEFLTYFQNEAQLEKSRLLSDRFSAERPKGSFSTLEIQRTEQGDSAMYLCASTLGLAGVNEQFFGPGTRLTVL.

The V gene is TRBV9, the J gene TRBJ2-3; 12 bases are shared with TRBD2. The CDR3 is 15 amino acids. V was clipped by 5 bases and J by 3 bases; unmatched bases: 4. Germline V CDR1 and CDR2: SGDLS, YYNGEE. The CDR3 region is CASSWLAGGTDTQYF. The CDR3 DNA reads as TGTGCCAGCAGTTGGCTAGCGGGAGGGACAGATACGCAGTATTTT.

J is TRBJ2-7 and V is TRBV10-3, with 9 bases aligning to TRBD2. Germline trimming cut 7 bases from V and 3 bases from J; bases unmatched to any gene: 7. The CDR3 runs to 14 residues. Germline V gives CDR1 ENHRY, CDR2 SYGVKD. As DNA, the CDR3 is TGTGCCATCAAATCTCAGCGGGAGGTCTACGAGCAGTACTTC. This sequence encodes CAIKSQREVYEQYF.

The rearrangement uses TRBV19 and TRBJ2-7; 7 nucleotides agree with TRBD2. Trimming cost V 0 bases and J 4 bases; bases outside gene matches: 6. CDR1 is LNHDA, CDR2 SQIVND, per germline (reference sequence). The length of the CDR3 is 15 residues. This CDR3 is CASSIDGGSYYEQYF. DNA of the CDR3: TGTGCCAGTAGTATAGATGGCGGGAGCTATTACGAGCAGTACTTC.

This clone was counted a single time. The chain has TRBV16 and TRBJ2-7, with TRBD1 as a possible D gene (6 bases). The germline V and J ends were trimmed by 0 bases and 5 bases, with 14 bases remaining between them. This CDR3 has 15 residues. Germline values: CDR1 KGHSY, CDR2 FQNENV. CDR3 sequence: CASSQSGHLSHEQYF. The CDR3, as DNA: TGTGCCAGCAGCCAATCGGGACACCTTAGCCACGAGCAGTACTTC. Based on the CDR3 plus reference TRBV16 and TRBJ2-7, the full variable domain is GEEVAQTPKHLVRGEGQKAKLYCAPIKGHSYVFWYQQVLKNEFKFLISFQNENVFDETGMPKERFSAKCLPNSPCSLEIQATKLEDSAVYFCASSQSGHLSHEQYFGPGTRLTVT.

The genes are TRBV27 and TRBJ2-4, with D uncertain. The germline V gene encodes CDR1 MNHEY and CDR2 SMNVEV (reference sequence). Deletions cut 0 bases from V and 9 bases from J, with 9 bases between. This CDR3 is 13 amino acids long. Written as DNA, the CDR3 is TGTGCCAGCAGTTTATCTCCTACCGGCATTCAGTACTTC. Translated: CASSLSPTGIQYF.